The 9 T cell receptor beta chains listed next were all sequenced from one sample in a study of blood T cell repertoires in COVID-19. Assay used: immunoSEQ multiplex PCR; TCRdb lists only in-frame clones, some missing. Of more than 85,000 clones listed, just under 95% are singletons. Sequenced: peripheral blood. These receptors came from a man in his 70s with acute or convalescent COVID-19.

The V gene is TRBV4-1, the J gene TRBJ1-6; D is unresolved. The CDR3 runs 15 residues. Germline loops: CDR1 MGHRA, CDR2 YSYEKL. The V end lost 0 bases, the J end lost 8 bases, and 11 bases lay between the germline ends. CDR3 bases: TGCGCCAGCAGCCAAGAAGGTGGCGGGTATTCACCCCTCCACTTT. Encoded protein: CASSQEGGGYSPLHF.

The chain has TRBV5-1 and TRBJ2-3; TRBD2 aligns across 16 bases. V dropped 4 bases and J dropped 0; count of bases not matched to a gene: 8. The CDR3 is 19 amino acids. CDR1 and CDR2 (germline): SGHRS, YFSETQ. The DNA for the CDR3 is TGCGCCAGCAGCGGCAGTTTGGGACTAGCGGGAGGGAGCACAGATACGCAGTATTTT. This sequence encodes CASSGSLGLAGGSTDTQYF.

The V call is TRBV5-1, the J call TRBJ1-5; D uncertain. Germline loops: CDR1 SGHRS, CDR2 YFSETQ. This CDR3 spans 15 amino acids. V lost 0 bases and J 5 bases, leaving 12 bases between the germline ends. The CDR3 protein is CASSLEGASYQPQHF. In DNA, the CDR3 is TGCGCCAGCAGCTTGGAGGGAGCCTCCTATCAGCCCCAGCATTTT.

The CDR3 loop reads CASSSTVTFEKLFF. The CDR3 DNA is TGTGCCAGCAGTAGTACCGTGACTTTTGAAAAACTGTTTTTT. The chain employs TRBV6-5 and TRBJ1-4; D is undetermined. The length of the CDR3 is 14 residues. V was cut by 5 bases and J by 7 bases, with 14 bases left in between. Germline CDR1 is MNHEY and CDR2 is SVGAGI.

The chain's CDR3 is CASSADSYSNQPQHF. The DNA of the CDR3 is TGTGCCAGCAGCGCCGACAGCTATAGCAATCAGCCCCAGCATTTT. The V gene is TRBV7-9, the J gene TRBJ1-5, with D possibly TRBD1 on 5 matching bases. V lost 5 bases and J lost 0, with 11 bases in between. The CDR3 is 15 residues long. Germline-derived CDR1 and CDR2 are SEHNR and FQNEAQ (reference sequence).

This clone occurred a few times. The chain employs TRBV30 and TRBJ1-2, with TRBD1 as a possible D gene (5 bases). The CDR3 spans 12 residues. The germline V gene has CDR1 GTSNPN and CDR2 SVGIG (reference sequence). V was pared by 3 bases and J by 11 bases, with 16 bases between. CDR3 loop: CAWRRDSPRYTF. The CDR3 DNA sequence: TGTGCCTGGAGAAGAGACAGCCCCAGATACACCTTC.

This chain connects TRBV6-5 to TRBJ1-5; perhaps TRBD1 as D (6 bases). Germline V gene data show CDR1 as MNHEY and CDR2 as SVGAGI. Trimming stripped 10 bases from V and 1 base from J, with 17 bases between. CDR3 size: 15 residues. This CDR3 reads CATRGGARSNQPQHF. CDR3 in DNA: TGTGCCACCCGTGGGGGGGCGAGGAGCAATCAGCCCCAGCATTTT.

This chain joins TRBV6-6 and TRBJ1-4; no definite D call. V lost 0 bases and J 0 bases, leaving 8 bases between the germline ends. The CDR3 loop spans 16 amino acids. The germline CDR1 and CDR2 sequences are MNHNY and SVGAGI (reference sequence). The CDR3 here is CASSYSRSATNEKLFF. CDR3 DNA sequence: TGTGCCAGCAGTTACTCGAGGTCGGCAACTAATGAAAAACTGTTTTTT.

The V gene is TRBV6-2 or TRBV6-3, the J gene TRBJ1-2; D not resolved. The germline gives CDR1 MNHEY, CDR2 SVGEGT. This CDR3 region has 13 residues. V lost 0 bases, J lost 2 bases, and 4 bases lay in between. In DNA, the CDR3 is TGTGCCAGCAGTTACTCCACAAACTATGGCTACACCTTC. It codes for CASSYSTNYGYTF.